This T cell receptor beta chain came from a study of T cell responses to AZD1222 COVID-19 vaccine. Study-level results: At 160-218 and 743-854, vaccine-associated CD4 TCRs were dominant, and they spanned spike. Clonal diversity may have been underestimated in mostly white British donors.

This clone was seen a few times. The target antigen is unknown. The study pooled second doses at about 4 or about 12 weeks. Clones were sequenced by immunoSEQ multiplex PCR, and TCRdb holds only the in-frame ones, with some missing. The table shows roughly 100,000 clones, with about nine tenths occurring only once. Sequencing used peripheral blood, obtained 28 days after the second AZD1222 dose. This receptor was taken from an adult who received the AZD1222 COVID-19 vaccine.

The CDR3: CASSWGVEKLFF. CDR3 coding DNA: TGTGCCAGCAGTTGGGGGGTTGAAAAACTGTTTTTT. The chain recombines TRBV6-5 with TRBJ1-4; the D gene is possibly TRBD1 (5 bases). The CDR3 consists of 12 residues. CDR1 and CDR2 (germline): MNHEY, SVGAGI. With 4 bases removed from V and 7 bases from J, the gap between germline ends came to 7 bases.